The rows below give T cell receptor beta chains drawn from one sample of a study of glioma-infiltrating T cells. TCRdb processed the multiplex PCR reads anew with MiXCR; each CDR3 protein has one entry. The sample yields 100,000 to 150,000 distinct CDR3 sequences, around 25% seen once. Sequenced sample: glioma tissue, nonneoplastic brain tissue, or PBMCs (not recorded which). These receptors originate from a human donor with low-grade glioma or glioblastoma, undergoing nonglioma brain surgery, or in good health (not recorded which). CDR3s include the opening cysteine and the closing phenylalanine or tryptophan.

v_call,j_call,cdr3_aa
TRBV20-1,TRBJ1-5,CSAARGGEQPQHF
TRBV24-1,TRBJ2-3,CATDPGLPTDTQYF
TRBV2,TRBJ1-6,CASSDGTTGPLRNSPLHF
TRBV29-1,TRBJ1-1,CSVQKTGDTEAFF
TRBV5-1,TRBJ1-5,CASSLDGGEGQPQHF
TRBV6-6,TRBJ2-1,CASSYSAYNEQFF
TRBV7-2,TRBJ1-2,CASSPGQGRPYGYTF
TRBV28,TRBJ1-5,CASTPPRTGNQPQHF
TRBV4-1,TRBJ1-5,CASSQGPGRNQPQHF
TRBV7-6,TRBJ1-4,CASSLAGRDRREKLFF
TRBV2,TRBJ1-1,CASSGTGRNTEAFF
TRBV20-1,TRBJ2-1,CSALSFDEQFF
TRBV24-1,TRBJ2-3,CATSGAGSGTDTQYF
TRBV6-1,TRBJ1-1,CASSYSLRVNTEAFF
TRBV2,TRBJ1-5,CASSPDRASNQPQHF
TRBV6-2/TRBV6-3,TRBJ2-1,CASRNYRDEQFF
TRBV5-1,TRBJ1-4,CASSLGTEWRKLFF
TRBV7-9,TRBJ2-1,CASSLDRGRSYEQFF
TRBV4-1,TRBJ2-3,CASSQSGLAGLSTDTQYF
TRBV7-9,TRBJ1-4,CASSPGTANEKLFF
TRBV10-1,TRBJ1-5,CASSNRDRYNQPQHF
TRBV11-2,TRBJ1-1,CASSLVQAEAFF
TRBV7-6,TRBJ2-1,CASSDPGVEQFF
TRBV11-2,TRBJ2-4,CASSFGGLDNIQYF
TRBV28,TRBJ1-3,CASSLGGSGNTIYF
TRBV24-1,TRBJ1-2,CATSTAGKSNYGYTF
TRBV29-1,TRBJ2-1,CSVRTSGGYYNEQFF
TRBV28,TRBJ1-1,CALRGGGLMNTEAFF